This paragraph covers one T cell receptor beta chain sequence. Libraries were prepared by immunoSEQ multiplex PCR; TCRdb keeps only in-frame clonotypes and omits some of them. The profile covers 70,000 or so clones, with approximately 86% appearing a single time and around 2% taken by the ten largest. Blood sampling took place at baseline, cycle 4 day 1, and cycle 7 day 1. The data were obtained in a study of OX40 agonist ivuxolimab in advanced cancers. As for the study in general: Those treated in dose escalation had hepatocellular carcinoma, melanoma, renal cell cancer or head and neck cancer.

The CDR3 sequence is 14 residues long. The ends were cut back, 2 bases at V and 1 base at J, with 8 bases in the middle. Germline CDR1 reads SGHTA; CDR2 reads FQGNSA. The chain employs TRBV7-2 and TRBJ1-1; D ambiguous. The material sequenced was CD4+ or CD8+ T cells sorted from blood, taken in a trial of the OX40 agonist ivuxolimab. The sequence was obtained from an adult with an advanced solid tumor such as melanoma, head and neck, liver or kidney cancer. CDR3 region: CASSLLAGNTEAFF. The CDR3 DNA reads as TGTGCCAGCAGCTTATTGGCAGGGAACACTGAAGCTTTCTTT.